Presented here are 14 T cell receptor beta chains from one specimen sequenced in a study of shared clonotypes between healthy human individuals. TCRdb keeps only in-frame clones here, not all; method: immunoSEQ multiplex PCR. The repertoire holds about 480,000 clones, with over 75% as singletons. The sequenced sample was PBMCs. Receptor source: a woman aged 40 to 50 in good health. Some clones in this sample may be carry-over from other donors' samples.

This clone came up a few times. This chain uses TRBV6-4 with TRBJ2-1; D call uncertain. Germline CDR1 is MRHNA and CDR2 is SNTAGT. V was clipped by 5 bases and J by 6 bases, with 11 bases between them. The CDR3 loop spans 13 amino acids. DNA for the CDR3: TGTGCCAGCAGTTCCGACGGCCCCAATGAGCAGTTCTTC. Protein product: CASSSDGPNEQFF.

A single count supports this clone. This chain links TRBV27 with TRBJ2-2; D not resolved. The CDR3 consists of 13 residues. V dropped 6 bases and J dropped 0 bases, with 5 bases sitting between them. The germline V gene has CDR1 MNHEY and CDR2 SMNVEV (reference sequence). CDR3: CASREPNTGELFF. DNA for the CDR3: TGTGCCAGCAGGGAACCGAACACCGGGGAGCTGTTTTTT.

On this clone itself: This sample also contains other DNA sequences that code for the same CDR3. The chain has TRBV5-1 and TRBJ1-1, with TRBD1 identical over 7 bases. The CDR3 has 14 residues. Germline V CDR1 and CDR2: SGHRS, YFSETQ. V lost 3 bases to trimming and J lost 1 base; unmatched junction nucleotides: 3. The CDR3 sequence: CASSSGQPNTEAFF. CDR3 DNA: TGCGCCAGCAGCTCGGGACAGCCGAACACTGAAGCTTTCTTT.

Remarks on this clone: An end of the junction does not agree with germline; a read error may underlie this. This chain links TRBV29-1 with TRBJ2-5, with unresolved D. CDR3 length equals 13 residues. CDR1 SQVTM and CDR2 ANQGSEA come from the germline V gene. The chain's CDR3 is CSVEGTLLETQYF. The DNA of the CDR3 is TGCAGCGTGGAAGGAACCCTGCTCGAGACCCAGTACTTC.

The J gene is TRBJ2-1, the V gene TRBV11-3; D uncertain. CDR1 and CDR2 (germline): SGHNT, YENEEA. V was trimmed by 5 bases and J by 9 bases, leaving 20 bases between them. This CDR3 contains 15 residues. CDR3 region: CASSQTPSPWGEQFF. CDR3 nucleotide sequence: TGTGCCAGCAGCCAGACCCCCTCTCCCTGGGGTGAGCAGTTCTTC. Complete variable domain (other parts from reference TRBV11-3 and TRBJ2-1): EAGVVQSPRYKIIEKKQPVAFWCNPISGHNTLYWYLQNLGQGPELLIRYENEEAVDDSQLPKDRFSAERLKGVDSTLKIQPAELGDSAVYLCASSQTPSPWGEQFFGPGTRLTVL.

The V call is TRBV12-5, the J call TRBJ1-5, with D possibly matching TRBD1 (5 bases). V lost 7 bases to trimming and J lost 2 bases, with 15 bases between them. The CDR3 is 15 amino acids. CDR1 is LGHNT and CDR2 is FRNRAP in the germline V gene. The CDR3 is CASDLRDARNQPQHF. DNA for the CDR3: TGTGCTAGTGACCTACGGGACGCTCGCAATCAGCCCCAGCATTTT.

The V call is TRBV7-2, the J call TRBJ1-2, with D possibly TRBD1 on 5 matching bases. The CDR3 has 15 residues. V was cut by 0 bases and J by 8 bases, with 16 bases left in between. Germline V gives CDR1 SGHTA, CDR2 FQGNSA. This CDR3 reads CASSLALGEWQGYTF. For the CDR3, the DNA is TGTGCCAGCAGCTTAGCGCTAGGGGAATGGCAGGGCTACACCTTC. The full variable domain, completed using reference TRBV7-2 and TRBJ1-2, is GAGVSQSPSNKVTEKGKDVELRCDPISGHTALYWYRQSLGQGLEFLIYFQGNSAPDKSGLPSDRFSAERTGGSVSTLTIQRTQQEDSAVYLCASSLALGEWQGYTFGSGTRLTVV.

V gene TRBV6-1 combines with J gene TRBJ2-4; no definite D call. The germline gives CDR1 MNHNS, CDR2 SASEGT. CDR3 length equals 15 residues. Trimming removed 6 bases at V and 2 bases at J, with 14 bases between. CDR3 in amino acids: CASRFWSKTKNIQYF. In DNA, the CDR3 is TGTGCCAGCAGATTTTGGAGTAAAACCAAAAACATTCAGTACTTC.

The CDR3 region has the DNA TGCGCCAGCAGTGCTAGACAGGGCTCGAACACCGGGGAGCTGTTTTTT. It translates to CASSARQGSNTGELFF. The chain combines TRBV10-1 with TRBJ2-2; 7 positions match TRBD1. This CDR3 has 16 amino acids. V was pared by 4 bases and J by 0 bases, with 5 bases of the junction left unmatched. Germline V lookup: CDR1 WNHNN, CDR2 SYGVQD (reference sequence).

The rearrangement uses TRBV7-9 and TRBJ2-7, with 7 nucleotides matching TRBD1. Trimming took 1 base from V and 3 from J; bases not matched to a gene: 3. The V gene's germline CDR1 is SEHNR and CDR2 FQNEAQ (reference sequence). The CDR3 sequence is 14 residues long. CDR3: CASSLVAGGYEQYF. DNA of the CDR3: TGTGCCAGCAGCTTAGTCGCAGGGGGCTACGAGCAGTACTTC.

CDR3 sequence: CASRKTGRNEQFF. In nucleotides, the CDR3 is TGTGCCAGCAGAAAAACAGGGCGCAATGAGCAGTTCTTC. The chain uses TRBV21-1 and TRBJ2-1; the D segment call TRBD1 is taken from the table without a DNA check. TRBV21-1 is tagged as a pseudogene. This CDR3 is 13 amino acids long.

The chain carries TRBV18 and TRBJ2-1; 8 bases are shared with TRBD1. J was trimmed by 2 bases and V by 6 bases; bases with no gene match: 9. Germline CDR1 reads KGHSH; CDR2 reads LQKENI. The CDR3 consists of 16 residues. The CDR3 DNA reads as TGTGCCAGCTCGCCCCAGGGGGCGCGTCCCTACAATGAGCAGTTCTTC. Encoded protein: CASSPQGARPYNEQFF.

The V and J genes are TRBV9 and TRBJ2-1; 10 bases match TRBD2. Trimming removed 0 bases from V and 1 base from J; junction bases left unmatched: 4. CDR3 length equals 17 residues. From germline, CDR1 is SGDLS and CDR2 YYNGEE. This CDR3 is CASSVGASGRSYNEQFF. The DNA for the CDR3 is TGTGCCAGCAGCGTAGGAGCTAGCGGGAGATCCTACAATGAGCAGTTCTTC.

This clone was seen once. The V call is TRBV4-2, the J call TRBJ2-2; D gene ambiguous. V dropped 4 bases and J dropped 0 bases, with 9 bases sitting between them. Germline CDR1 LGHNA, CDR2 YNFKEQ. The CDR3 has 15 amino acids. This CDR3 reads CASSPRLTNTGELFF. The CDR3 region has the DNA TGTGCCAGCAGCCCCCGTTTAACGAACACCGGGGAGCTGTTTTTT.